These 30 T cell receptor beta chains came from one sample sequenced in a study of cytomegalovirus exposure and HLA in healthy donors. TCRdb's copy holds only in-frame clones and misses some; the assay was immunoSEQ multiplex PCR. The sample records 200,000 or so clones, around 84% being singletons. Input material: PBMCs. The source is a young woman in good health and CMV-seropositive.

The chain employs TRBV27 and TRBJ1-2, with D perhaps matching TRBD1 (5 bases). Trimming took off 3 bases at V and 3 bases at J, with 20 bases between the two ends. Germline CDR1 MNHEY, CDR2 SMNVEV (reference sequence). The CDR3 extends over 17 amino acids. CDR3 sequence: CASSLGTDSGRYYGYTF. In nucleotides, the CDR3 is TGTGCCAGCAGTTTGGGGACTGACAGTGGAAGATACTATGGCTACACCTTC.

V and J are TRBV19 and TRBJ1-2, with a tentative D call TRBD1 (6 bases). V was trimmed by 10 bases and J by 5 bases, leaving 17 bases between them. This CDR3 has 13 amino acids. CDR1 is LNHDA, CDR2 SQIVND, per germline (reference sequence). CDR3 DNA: TGTGCCACCGCTCTGGGGGCAGGATATGGCTACACCTTC. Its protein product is CATALGAGYGYTF.

The CDR3 spells CASSFGRGQGYTF. For the CDR3, the DNA is TGTGCCAGCAGCTTCGGGAGGGGGCAGGGCTACACCTTC. The gene calls are TRBV5-6 and TRBJ1-2; TRBD1 aligns across 7 bases. The CDR3 contains 13 residues. J was trimmed by 8 bases and V by 2 bases; bases with no gene match: 6. In germline, CDR1 is SGHDT, CDR2 YYEEEE.

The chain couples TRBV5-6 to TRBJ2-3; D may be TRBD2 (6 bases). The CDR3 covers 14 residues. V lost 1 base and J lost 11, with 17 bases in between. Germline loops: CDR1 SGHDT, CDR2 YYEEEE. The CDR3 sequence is CASSLKPSWGGQYF. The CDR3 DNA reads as TGTGCCAGCAGCTTGAAACCTAGCTGGGGAGGGCAGTATTTT.

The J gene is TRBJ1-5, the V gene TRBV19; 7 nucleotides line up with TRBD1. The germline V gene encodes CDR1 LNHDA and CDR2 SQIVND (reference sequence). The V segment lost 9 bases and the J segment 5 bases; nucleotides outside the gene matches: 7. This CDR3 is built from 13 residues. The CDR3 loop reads CASRNRGDQPQHF. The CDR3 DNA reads TGTGCCAGCAGAAACAGGGGCGATCAGCCCCAGCATTTT.

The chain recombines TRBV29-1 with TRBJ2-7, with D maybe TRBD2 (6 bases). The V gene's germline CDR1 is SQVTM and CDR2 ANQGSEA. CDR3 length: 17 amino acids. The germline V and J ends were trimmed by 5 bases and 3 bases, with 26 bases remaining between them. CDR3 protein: CSVSGSVSGDGFYEQYF. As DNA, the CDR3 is TGCAGCGTTTCCGGCAGCGTTAGCGGAGATGGGTTCTACGAGCAGTACTTC.

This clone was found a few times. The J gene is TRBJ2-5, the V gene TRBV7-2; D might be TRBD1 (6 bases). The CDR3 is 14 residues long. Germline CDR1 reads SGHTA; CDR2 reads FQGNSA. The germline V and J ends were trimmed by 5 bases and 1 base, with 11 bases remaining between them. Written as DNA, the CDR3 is TGTGCCAGCAGCAAACAGGGTGGCCAAGAGACCCAGTACTTC. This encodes CASSKQGGQETQYF.

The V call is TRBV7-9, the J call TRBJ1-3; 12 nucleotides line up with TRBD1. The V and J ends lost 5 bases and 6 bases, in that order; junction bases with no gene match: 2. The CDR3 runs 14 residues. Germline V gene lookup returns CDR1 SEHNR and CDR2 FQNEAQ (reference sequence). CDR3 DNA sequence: TGTGCCAGCAGCCGGGACAGGGGGCAAAACACCATATATTTT. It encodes CASSRDRGQNTIYF.

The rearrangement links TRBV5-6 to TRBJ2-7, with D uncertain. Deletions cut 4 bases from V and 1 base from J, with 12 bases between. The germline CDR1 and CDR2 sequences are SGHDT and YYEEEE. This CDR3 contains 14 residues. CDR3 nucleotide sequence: TGTGCCAGCAGCATCCACCCGGAGTCCTACGAGCAGTACTTC. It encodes CASSIHPESYEQYF. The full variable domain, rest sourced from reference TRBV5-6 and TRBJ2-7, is DAGVTQSPTHLIKTRGQQVTLRCSPKSGHDTVSWYQQALGQGPQFIFQYYEEEERQRGNFPDRFSGHQFPNYSSELNVNALLLGDSALYLCASSIHPESYEQYFGPGTRLTVT.

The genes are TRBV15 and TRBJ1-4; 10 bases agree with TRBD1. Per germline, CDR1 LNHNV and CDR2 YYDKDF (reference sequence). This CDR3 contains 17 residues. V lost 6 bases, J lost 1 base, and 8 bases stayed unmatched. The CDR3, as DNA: TGTGCCACCAGACCCCGGGACAGGGGTATAACTAATGAAAAACTGTTTTTT. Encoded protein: CATRPRDRGITNEKLFF.

The CDR3 region is CASVGGESIQYF. The CDR3 coding sequence is TGTGCCAGCGTGGGAGGGGAAAGCATTCAGTACTTC. The rearrangement links TRBV2 to TRBJ2-4, with 7 nucleotides matching TRBD2. V shed 8 bases and J 9 bases; nucleotides not matched to a gene: 7. CDR1 is SNHLY and CDR2 is FYNNEI in the germline V gene. The CDR3 is 12 residues long.

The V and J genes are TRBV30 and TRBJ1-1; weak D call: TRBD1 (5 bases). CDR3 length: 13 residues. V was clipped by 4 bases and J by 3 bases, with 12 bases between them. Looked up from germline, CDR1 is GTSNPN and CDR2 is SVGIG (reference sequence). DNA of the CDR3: TGTGCCTGGACTGGAGCGGGGCACACTGAAGCTTTCTTT. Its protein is CAWTGAGHTEAFF. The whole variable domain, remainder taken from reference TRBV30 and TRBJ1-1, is SQTIHQWPATLVQPVGSPLSLECTVEGTSNPNLYWYRQAAGRGLQLLFYSVGIGQISSEVPQNLSASRPQDRQFILSSKKLLLSDSGFYLCAWTGAGHTEAFFGQGTRLTVV.

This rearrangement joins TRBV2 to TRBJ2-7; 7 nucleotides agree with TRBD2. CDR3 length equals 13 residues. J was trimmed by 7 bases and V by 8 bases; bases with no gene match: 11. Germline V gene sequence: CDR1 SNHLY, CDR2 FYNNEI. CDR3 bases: TGTGCCAGCCGGGAGCTAGCGGCCGGTGAGCAGTACTTC. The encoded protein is CASRELAAGEQYF. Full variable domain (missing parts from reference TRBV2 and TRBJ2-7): EPEVTQTPSHQVTQMGQEVILRCVPISNHLYFYWYRQILGQKVEFLVSFYNNEISEKSEIFDDQFSVERPDGSNFTLKIRSTKLEDSAMYFCASRELAAGEQYFGPGTRLTVT.

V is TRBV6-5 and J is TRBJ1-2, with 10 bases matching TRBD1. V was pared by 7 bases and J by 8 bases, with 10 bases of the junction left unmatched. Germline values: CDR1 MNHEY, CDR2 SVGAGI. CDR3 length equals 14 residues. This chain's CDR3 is CASKRTGGLGGYTF. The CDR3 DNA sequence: TGTGCCAGCAAACGGACAGGGGGGTTAGGGGGCTACACCTTC.

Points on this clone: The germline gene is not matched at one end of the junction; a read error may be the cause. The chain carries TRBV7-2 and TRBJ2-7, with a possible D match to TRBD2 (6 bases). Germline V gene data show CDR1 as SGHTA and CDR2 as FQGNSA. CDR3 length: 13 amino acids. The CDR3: CASSTGTGNDQYF. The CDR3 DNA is TGTGCCAGCAGCACCGGGACTGGGAACGATCAGTACTTC.

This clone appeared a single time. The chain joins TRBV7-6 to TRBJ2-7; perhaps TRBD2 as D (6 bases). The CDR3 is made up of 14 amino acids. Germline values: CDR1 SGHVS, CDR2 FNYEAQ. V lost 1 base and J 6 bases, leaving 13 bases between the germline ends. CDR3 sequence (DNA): TGTGCCAGCAGCTTAGGCGGGGATTGGGGCGAGCAGTACTTC. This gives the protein CASSLGGDWGEQYF.

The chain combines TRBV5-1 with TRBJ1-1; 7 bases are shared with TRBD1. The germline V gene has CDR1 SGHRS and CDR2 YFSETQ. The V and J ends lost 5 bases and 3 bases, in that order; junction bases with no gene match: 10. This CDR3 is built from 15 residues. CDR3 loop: CASRYRTGGDTEAFF. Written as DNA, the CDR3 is TGCGCCAGCAGATACAGGACAGGAGGCGACACTGAAGCTTTCTTT.

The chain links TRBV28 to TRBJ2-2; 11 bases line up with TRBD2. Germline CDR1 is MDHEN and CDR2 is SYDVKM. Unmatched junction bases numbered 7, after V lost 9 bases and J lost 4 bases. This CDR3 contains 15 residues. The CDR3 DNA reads TGTGCCAGTTCTACTAGCGGGAGAAGCACCGGGGAGCTGTTTTTT. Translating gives CASSTSGRSTGELFF.

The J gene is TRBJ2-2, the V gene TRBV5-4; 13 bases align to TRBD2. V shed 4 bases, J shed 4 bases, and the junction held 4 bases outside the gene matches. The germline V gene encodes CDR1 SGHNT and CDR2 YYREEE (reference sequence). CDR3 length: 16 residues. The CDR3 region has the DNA TGTGCCAGCAGCCCCGGGACTAGCGGGATCACCGGGGAGCTGTTTTTT. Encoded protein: CASSPGTSGITGELFF.

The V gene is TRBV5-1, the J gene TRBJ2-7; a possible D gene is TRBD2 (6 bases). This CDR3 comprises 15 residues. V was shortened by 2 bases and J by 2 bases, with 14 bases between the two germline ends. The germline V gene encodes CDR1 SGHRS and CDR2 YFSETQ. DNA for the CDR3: TGCGCCAGCAGCTTTTTAGCGGAGGGCCCCTACGAGCAGTACTTC. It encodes CASSFLAEGPYEQYF.

CDR3: CATSGQGSNQPQHF. DNA for the CDR3: TGTGCCACCTCGGGACAGGGGAGCAATCAGCCCCAGCATTTT. The V and J genes are TRBV15 and TRBJ1-5, with 10 bases aligning to TRBD1. The J segment lost 1 base and the V segment lost 8 bases, leaving 2 bases of the junction unmatched. CDR1 LNHNV and CDR2 YYDKDF come from the germline V gene (reference sequence). This CDR3 is 14 amino acids long.

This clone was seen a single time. In DNA, the CDR3 is TGTGCCAGCAGTAATGGGGCATACAATGAGCAGTTCTTC. Its translation is CASSNGAYNEQFF. The V gene is TRBV7-9, the J gene TRBJ2-1; tentative D call: TRBD1 (5 bases). Trimming left V 6 bases short and J 4 bases short, with 10 bases between. This CDR3 region has 13 residues. Germline CDR1 and CDR2: SEHNR and FQNEAQ (reference sequence).

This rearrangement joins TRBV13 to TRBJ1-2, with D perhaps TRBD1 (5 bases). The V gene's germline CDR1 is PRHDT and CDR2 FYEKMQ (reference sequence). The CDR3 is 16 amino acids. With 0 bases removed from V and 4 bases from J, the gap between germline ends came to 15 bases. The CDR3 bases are TGTGCCAGCAGCTTAGGGCCCCTTTGGGGCACCTATGGCTACACCTTC. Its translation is CASSLGPLWGTYGYTF.

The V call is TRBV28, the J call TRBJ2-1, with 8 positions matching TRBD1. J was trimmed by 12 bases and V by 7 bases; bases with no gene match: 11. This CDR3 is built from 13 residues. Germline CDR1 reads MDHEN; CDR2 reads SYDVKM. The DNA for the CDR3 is TGTGCCAGCAAACAACAGGGGGTAGGAGGGCAGTTCTTC. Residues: CASKQQGVGGQFF.

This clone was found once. The CDR3 coding sequence is TGTGCCAGCTCACGGACTAGCGGGAGTTCTGCTAGAGACGAGCAGTACTTC. This sequence encodes CASSRTSGSSARDEQYF. The chain links TRBV18 to TRBJ2-7; 13 bases line up with TRBD2. V gave up 4 bases and J gave up 5 bases; unmatched junction bases: 11. Per germline, CDR1 KGHSH and CDR2 LQKENI. This CDR3 contains 17 residues.

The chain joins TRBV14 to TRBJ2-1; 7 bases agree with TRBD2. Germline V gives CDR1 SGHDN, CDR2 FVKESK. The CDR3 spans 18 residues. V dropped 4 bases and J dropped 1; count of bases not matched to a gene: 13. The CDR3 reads CASSPRYLTSSSYNEQFF. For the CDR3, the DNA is TGTGCCAGCAGCCCTAGATACCTGACTAGCTCGTCCTACAATGAGCAGTTCTTC.

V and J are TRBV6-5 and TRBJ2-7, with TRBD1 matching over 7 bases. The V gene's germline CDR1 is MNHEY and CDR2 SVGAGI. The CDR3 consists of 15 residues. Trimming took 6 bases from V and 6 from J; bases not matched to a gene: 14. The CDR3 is CASSYRRQGTSEQYF. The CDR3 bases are TGTGCCAGCAGCTACCGGCGACAGGGAACGAGCGAGCAGTACTTC.

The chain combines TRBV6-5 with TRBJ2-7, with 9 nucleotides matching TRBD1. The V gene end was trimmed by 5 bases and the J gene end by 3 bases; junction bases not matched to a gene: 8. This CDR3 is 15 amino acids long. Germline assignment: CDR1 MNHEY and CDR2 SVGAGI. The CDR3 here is CASSRSTDRGYEQYF. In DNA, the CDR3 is TGTGCCAGCAGTCGATCGACGGACAGGGGCTACGAGCAGTACTTC.

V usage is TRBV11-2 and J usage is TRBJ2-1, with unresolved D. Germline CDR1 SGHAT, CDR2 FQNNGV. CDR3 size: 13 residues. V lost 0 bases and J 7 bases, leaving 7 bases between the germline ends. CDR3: CASSLDLVNEQFF. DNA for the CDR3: TGTGCCAGCAGCTTAGATCTAGTTAATGAGCAGTTCTTC.

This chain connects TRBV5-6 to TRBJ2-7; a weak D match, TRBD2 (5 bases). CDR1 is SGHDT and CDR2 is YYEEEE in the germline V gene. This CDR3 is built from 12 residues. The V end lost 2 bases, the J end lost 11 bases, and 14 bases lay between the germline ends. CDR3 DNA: TGTGCCAGCAGCTTTCAGTCGGGGTTAGAGTACTTC. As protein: CASSFQSGLEYF.